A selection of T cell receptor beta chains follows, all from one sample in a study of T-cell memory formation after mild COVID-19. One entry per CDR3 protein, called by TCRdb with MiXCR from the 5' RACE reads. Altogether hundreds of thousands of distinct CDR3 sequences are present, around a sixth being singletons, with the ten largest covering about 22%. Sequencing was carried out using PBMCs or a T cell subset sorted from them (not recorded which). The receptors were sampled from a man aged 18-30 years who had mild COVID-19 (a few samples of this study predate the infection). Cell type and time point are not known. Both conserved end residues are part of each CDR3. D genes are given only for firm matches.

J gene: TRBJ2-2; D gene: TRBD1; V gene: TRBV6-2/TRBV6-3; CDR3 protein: CASSWDRGYTGELFF
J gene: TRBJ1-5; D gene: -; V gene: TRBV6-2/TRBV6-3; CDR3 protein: CASSTLRWVNQPQHF
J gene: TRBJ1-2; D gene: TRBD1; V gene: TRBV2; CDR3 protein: CASRGTAVYGYTF
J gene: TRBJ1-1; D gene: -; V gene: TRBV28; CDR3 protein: CASSFGGRPEAFF
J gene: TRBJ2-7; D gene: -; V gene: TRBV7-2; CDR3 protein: CASSLDSGEQYF
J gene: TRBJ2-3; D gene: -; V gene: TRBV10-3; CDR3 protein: CAISERPDTQYF
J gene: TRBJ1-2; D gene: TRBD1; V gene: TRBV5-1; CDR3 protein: CASSWTGGNYGYTF
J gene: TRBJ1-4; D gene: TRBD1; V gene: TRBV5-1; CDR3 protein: CASSAQGPGTNEKLFF
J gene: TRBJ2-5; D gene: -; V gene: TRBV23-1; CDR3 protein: CASSQGTTYQETQYF
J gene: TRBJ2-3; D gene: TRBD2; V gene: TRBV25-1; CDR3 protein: CASSESSGGSTDTQYF
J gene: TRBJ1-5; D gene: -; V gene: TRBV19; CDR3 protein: CASRFRRGTISSNQPQHF
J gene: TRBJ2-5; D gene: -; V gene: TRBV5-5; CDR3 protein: CASRLTSWETQYF
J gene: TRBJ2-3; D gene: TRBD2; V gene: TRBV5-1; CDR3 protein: CASSPTPSGGGTDTQYF
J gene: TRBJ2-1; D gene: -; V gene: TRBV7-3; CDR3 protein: CASSLRGSAREQFF
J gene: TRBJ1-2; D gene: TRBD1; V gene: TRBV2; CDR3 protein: CAGGQGRNGYTF
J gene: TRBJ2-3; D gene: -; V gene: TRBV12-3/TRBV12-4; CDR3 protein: CASSLRGAYLTDTQYF
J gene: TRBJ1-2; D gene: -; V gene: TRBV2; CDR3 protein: CASRDPRITNYGYTF
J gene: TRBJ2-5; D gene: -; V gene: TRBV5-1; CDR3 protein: CASTEQETQYF